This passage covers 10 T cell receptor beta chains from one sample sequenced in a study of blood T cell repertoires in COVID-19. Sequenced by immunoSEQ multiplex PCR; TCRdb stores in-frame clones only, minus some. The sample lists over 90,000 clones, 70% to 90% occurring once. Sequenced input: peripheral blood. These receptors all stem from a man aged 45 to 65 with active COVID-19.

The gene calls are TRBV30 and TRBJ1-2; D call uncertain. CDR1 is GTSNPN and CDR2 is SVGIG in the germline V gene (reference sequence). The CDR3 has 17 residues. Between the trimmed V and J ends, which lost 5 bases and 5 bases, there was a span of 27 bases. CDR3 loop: CAWAPGGRMRARYGYTF. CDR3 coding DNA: TGTGCCTGGGCCCCCGGCGGGAGGATGAGGGCACGTTATGGCTACACCTTC.

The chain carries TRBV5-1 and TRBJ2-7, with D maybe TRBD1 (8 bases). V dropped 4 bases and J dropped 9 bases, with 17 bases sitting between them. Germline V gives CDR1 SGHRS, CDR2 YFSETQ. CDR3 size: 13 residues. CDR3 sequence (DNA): TGCGCCAGCAGCAGGACAGGGAGGGTAGGGCAGTACTTC. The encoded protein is CASSRTGRVGQYF.

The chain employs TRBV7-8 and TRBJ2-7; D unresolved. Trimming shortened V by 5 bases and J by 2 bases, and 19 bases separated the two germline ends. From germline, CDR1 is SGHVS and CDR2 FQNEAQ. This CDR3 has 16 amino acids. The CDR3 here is CASSKYRVPTTYEQYF. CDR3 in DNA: TGTGCCAGCAGCAAATACAGAGTACCGACCACCTACGAGCAGTACTTC.

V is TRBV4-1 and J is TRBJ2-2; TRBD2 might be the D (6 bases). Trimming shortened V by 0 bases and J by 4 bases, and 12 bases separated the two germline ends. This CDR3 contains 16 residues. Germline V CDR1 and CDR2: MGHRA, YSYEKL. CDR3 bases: TGCGCCAGCAGCCAAGAGTGGGGACTGAGCACCGGGGAGCTGTTTTTT. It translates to CASSQEWGLSTGELFF.

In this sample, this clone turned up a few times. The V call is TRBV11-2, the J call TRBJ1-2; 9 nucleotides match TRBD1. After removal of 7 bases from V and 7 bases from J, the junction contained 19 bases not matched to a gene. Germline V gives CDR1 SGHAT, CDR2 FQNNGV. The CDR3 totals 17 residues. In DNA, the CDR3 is TGTGCCAGCACCCTGGGGCACCGAACAGGGGGCGCTTCTGGCTACACCTTC. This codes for CASTLGHRTGGASGYTF. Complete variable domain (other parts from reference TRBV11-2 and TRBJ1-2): EAGVAQSPRYKIIEKRQSVAFWCNPISGHATLYWYQQILGQGPKLLIQFQNNGVVDDSQLPKDRFSAERLKGVDSTLKIQPAKLEDSAVYLCASTLGHRTGGASGYTFGSGTRLTVV.

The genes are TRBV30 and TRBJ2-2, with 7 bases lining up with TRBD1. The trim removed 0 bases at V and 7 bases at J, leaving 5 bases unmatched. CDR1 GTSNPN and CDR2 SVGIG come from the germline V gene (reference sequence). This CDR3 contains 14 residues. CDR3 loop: CAWSVSGGNGELFF. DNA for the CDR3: TGTGCCTGGAGTGTTTCAGGGGGTAACGGGGAGCTGTTTTTT.

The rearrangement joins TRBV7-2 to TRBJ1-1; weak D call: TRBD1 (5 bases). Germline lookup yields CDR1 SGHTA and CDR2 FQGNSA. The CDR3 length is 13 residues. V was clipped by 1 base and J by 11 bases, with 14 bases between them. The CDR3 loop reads CASSLDGGRKAFF. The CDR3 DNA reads TGTGCCAGCAGCTTAGACGGGGGAAGGAAGGCTTTCTTT.

The CDR3 here is CASSGVAGQVNEKLFF. CDR3 coding DNA: TGTGCCAGCAGTGGAGTCGCGGGACAGGTTAATGAAAAACTGTTTTTT. This chain connects TRBV2 to TRBJ1-4; 8 positions agree with TRBD1. Germline assignment: CDR1 SNHLY and CDR2 FYNNEI. The ends lost 4 bases at V and 4 bases at J; junction bases unmatched: 8. The CDR3 sequence is 16 residues long.

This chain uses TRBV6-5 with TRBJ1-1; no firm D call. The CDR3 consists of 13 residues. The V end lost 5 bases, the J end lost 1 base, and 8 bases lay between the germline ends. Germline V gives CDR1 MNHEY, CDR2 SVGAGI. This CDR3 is CASSREGNTEAFF. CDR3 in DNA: TGTGCCAGCAGTCGGGAGGGGAACACTGAAGCTTTCTTT.

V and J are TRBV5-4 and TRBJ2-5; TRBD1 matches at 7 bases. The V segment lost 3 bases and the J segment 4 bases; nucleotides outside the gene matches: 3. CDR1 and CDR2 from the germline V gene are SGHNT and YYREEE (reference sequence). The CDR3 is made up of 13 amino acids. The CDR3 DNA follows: TGTGCCAGCAGCTCGGGACAGTTAGAGACCCAGTACTTC. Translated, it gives CASSSGQLETQYF.